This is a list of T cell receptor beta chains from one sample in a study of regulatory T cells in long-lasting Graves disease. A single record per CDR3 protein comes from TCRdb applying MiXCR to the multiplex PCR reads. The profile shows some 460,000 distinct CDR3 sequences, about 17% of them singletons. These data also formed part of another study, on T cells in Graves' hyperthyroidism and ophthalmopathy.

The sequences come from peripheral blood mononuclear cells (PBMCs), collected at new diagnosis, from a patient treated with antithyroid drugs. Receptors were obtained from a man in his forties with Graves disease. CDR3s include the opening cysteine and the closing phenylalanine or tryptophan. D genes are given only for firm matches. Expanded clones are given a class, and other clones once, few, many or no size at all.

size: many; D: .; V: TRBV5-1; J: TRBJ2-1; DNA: TGCGCCAGCAGCTGGCAGGGAAGCTCCTACAATGAGCAGTTCTTC; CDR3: CASSWQGSSYNEQFF
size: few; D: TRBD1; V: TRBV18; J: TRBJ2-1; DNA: TGTGCCAGCTCAACAGTGGGGACAGGGATATACAATGAGCAGTTCTTC; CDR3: CASSTVGTGIYNEQFF
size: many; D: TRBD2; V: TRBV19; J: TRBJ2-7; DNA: TGTGCCAGTAGTATAAGGAGCGGGATGCCCGTCGAGCAGTACTTC; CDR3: CASSIRSGMPVEQYF
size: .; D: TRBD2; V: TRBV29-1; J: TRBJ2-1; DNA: TGCAGCGTAACCCAACTAGCGGGAGCCAATGAGCAGTTCTTC; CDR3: CSVTQLAGANEQFF
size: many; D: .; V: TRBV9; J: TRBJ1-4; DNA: TGTGCCAGCAGCGTAGGACAGGCAGGCGGAAAACTGTTTTTT; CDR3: CASSVGQAGGKLFF
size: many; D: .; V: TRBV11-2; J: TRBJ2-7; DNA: TGTGCCAGCAGGCCGGGACACACAAACTACGAGCAGTACTTC; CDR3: CASRPGHTNYEQYF
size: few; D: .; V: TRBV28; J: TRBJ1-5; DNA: TGTGCCAGCAGTTCCTACCCGACAGATAGCAATCAGCCCCAGCATTTT; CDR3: CASSSYPTDSNQPQHF
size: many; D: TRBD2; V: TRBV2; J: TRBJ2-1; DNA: TGTGCCAGCAGGGGGACTAGCGGGAGGTACAATGAGCAGTTCTTC; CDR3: CASRGTSGRYNEQFF
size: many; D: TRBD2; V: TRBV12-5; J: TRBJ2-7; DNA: TGTGCTAGTGCTTGGAGGGAGGGAGACTACGAGCAGTACTTC; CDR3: CASAWREGDYEQYF
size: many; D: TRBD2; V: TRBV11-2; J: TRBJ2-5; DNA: TGTGCCAGCAGCTTAAAGCGGATAGCGGGAGCGGAGACCCAGTACTTC; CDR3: CASSLKRIAGAETQYF
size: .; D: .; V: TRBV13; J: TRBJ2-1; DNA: TGTGCCAGCAGCTTAGGCGGCGTTGAGGGGTTCTTC; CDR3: CASSLGGVEGFF
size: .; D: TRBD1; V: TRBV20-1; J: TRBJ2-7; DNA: TGCAGTGCTAGACGACAGGGCACAGAGCAGTACTTC; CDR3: CSARRQGTEQYF
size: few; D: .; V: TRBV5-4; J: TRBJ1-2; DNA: TGTGCCAGCAGCTTGGAGGTTTCTAACTATGGCTACACCTTC; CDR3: CASSLEVSNYGYTF
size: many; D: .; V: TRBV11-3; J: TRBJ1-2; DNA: TGTGCCAGCAGCTCCCGAGGAGCGTCAAACTATGGCTACACCTTC; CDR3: CASSSRGASNYGYTF
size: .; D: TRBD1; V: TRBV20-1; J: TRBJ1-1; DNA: TGCAGTGCTAGATCAGGGGGCGGGAGCACTGAAGCTTTCTTT; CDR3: CSARSGGGSTEAFF
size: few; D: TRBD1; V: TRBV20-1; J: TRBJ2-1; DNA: TGCAGTGCTAGGTCCGGGGGACAGGGGAGGCTAAATGAGCAGTTCTTC; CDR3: CSARSGGQGRLNEQFF
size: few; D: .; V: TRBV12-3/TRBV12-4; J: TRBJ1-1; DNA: TGTGCCAGCAGGTCCTTTAACACTGAAGCTTTCTTT; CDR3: CASRSFNTEAFF
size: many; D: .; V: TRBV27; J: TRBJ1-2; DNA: TGTGCCAGCAGTTTATATGCAGGTGGAAATAGCTACACCTTC; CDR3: CASSLYAGGNSYTF
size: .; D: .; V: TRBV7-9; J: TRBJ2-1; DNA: TGTGCCAGCAGCTTAGCGCCTGAGCAGTTCTTC; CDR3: CASSLAPEQFF
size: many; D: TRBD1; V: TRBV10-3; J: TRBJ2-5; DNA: TGTGCCATTGGACAGGGCGGGGTGGAGACCCAGTACTTC; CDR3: CAIGQGGVETQYF
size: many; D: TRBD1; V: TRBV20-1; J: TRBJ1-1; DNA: TGCAGTGCCAAGACAGGGGGAGGTAGCACTGAAGCTTTCTTT; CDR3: CSAKTGGGSTEAFF
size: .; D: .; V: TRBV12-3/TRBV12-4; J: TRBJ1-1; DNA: TGTGCCAGCAGTTTAGGCCCAGGGCGGCGGACTGAAGCTTTCTTT; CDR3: CASSLGPGRRTEAFF
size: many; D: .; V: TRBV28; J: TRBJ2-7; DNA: TGTGCCAGCAGGGACAGTGGGTCTCACTACGAGCAGTACTTC; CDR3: CASRDSGSHYEQYF
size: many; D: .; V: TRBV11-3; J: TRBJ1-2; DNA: TGTGCCAGCAGCTTGGCCGGGACCTATGGCTACACCTTC; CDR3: CASSLAGTYGYTF
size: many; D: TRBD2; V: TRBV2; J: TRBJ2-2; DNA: TGTGCCAGCAGGAAGGGACTAACCCAGAACACCGGGGAGCTGTTTTTT; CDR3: CASRKGLTQNTGELFF
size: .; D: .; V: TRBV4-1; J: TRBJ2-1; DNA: TGCGCCAGCAGCCAAGTTTACCCGGGAGTGAGGGAGCAGTTCTTC; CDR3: CASSQVYPGVREQFF